This T cell receptor beta chain was captured by sequencing in a study of OX40 agonist ivuxolimab in advanced cancers. Study-level information: Patients were treated with intravenous ivuxolimab, dosed at 0.01 to 10 mg/kg and infused every 2 weeks. Study results and caveats: Certain nonresponders additionally had low normalized T-cell clonal expansion. Antigens targeted by the expanded peripheral T cells were not determined. Among patients with partial responses at 0.1-3.0 mg/kg, clonal expansion was among the lowest.

With regard to this clone: Its matching antigen is unknown.

Using immunoSEQ multiplex PCR, the repertoire was profiled, and TCRdb retains in-frame clones only, with some absent. The sample contains some 45,000 clones, 65% to 90% of which appear only once. The ends lost 6 bases at V and 2 bases at J; junction bases unmatched: 8. The germline V gene has CDR1 MNHNS and CDR2 SASEGT. The CDR3 is 15 residues long. The sample here was CD4+ or CD8+ T cells sorted from blood, taken in a trial of the OX40 agonist ivuxolimab. This sequence joins TRBV6-1 and TRBJ2-5; TRBD1 matches 8 bases. The source of this sequence is an adult with an advanced solid tumor such as melanoma, head and neck, liver or kidney cancer. Here the CDR3 reads CASRTGQGRQETQYF. The CDR3 nucleotides read TGTGCCAGCAGAACCGGACAGGGCCGACAAGAGACCCAGTACTTC.